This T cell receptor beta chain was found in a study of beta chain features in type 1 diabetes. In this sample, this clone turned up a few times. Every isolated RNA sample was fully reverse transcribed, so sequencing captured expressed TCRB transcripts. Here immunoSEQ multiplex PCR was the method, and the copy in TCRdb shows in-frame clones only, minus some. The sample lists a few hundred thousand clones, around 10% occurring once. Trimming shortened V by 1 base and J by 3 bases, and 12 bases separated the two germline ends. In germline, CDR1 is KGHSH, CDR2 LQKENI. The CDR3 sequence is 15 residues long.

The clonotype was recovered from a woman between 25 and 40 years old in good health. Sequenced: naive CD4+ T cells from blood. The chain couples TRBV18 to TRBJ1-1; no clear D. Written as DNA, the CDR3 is TGTGCCAGCTCACCACTAAGCCCACCGGACACTGAAGCTTTCTTT. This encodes CASSPLSPPDTEAFF.